The 8 T cell receptor beta chains listed next were all sequenced from one sample in a study of T cells in localized non-small cell lung cancer. Clones were sequenced by immunoSEQ multiplex PCR, and TCRdb holds only the in-frame ones, with some missing. The table lists 45,000 to 50,000 clones, 85% to 90% of them singletons, with around 2.5% in the top ten. Sequencing was performed on PBMCs, taken before any cancer treatment. The receptors come from a man aged 40-75 years with stage II lung adenocarcinoma.

The rearrangement joins TRBV10-3 to TRBJ1-2; no firm D call. The V end was cut by 6 bases, the J end by 1 base, with 9 bases between. Germline V gene sequence: CDR1 ENHRY, CDR2 SYGVKD. The CDR3 loop spans 13 amino acids. The CDR3 DNA sequence: TGTGCCATCAGCGGCAGACTTAACTATGGCTACACCTTC. Its translation is CAISGRLNYGYTF.

CDR3 sequence reads: CARTDPGSGLIENSYNEQFF. As DNA, the CDR3 is TGTGCAAGAACGGACCCGGGATCAGGGTTAATCGAAAACTCCTACAATGAGCAGTTCTTC. The chain joins TRBV12-2 to TRBJ2-1. TRBV12-2 is deemed a pseudogene. CDR3 length: 20 amino acids.

The rearrangement joins TRBV6-5 to TRBJ1-2; D may be TRBD1 (6 bases). Trimming shortened V by 7 bases and J by 6 bases, and 9 bases separated the two germline ends. CDR3 size: 11 residues. Germline V gives CDR1 MNHEY, CDR2 SVGAGI. CDR3 sequence reads: CASKEGDGYTF. The CDR3 DNA is TGTGCCAGCAAAGAGGGGGATGGCTACACCTTC.

The chain carries TRBV18 and TRBJ2-3, with 7 bases fitting TRBD1. The CDR3 totals 15 residues. V lost 3 bases and J lost 0; bases outside the gene matches: 3. Germline V gives CDR1 KGHSH, CDR2 LQKENI. The CDR3 loop is CASSPGQASTDTQYF. The DNA for the CDR3 is TGTGCCAGCTCACCTGGACAGGCCAGCACAGATACGCAGTATTTT.

The gene calls are TRBV6-5 and TRBJ1-5; 7 bases match TRBD1. In germline, CDR1 is MNHEY, CDR2 SVGAGI. V was clipped by 6 bases and J by 7 bases; unmatched bases: 12. This CDR3 region has 15 residues. Written as DNA, the CDR3 is TGTGCCAGCAGCCCGGACAGGTCCAGGAGGCAGCCCCAGCATTTT. It encodes CASSPDRSRRQPQHF.

This chain connects TRBV6-5 to TRBJ2-3; a possible D gene is TRBD1 (6 bases). From germline, CDR1 is MNHEY and CDR2 SVGAGI. This CDR3 is built from 15 residues. V dropped 2 bases and J dropped 2 bases, with 11 bases sitting between them. The CDR3 nucleotides are TGTGCCAGCAGTTACGGAGCAGGGGTCACAGATACGCAGTATTTT. Translating it yields CASSYGAGVTDTQYF.

The V and J genes are TRBV30 and TRBJ1-1, with TRBD1 identical over 8 bases. CDR1 and CDR2 (germline): GTSNPN, SVGIG (reference sequence). V was pared by 2 bases and J by 0 bases, with 11 bases of the junction left unmatched. There are 17 residues in the CDR3. In DNA form, the CDR3 reads TGTGCCTGGAGTCCGACGAGGACAGGGACGTTGAACACTGAAGCTTTCTTT. It specifies CAWSPTRTGTLNTEAFF.

V is TRBV6-5 and J is TRBJ1-2; D gene ambiguous. Germline V gene sequence: CDR1 MNHEY, CDR2 SVGAGI. Trimming pared 2 bases from V and 5 bases from J, leaving 12 bases between. CDR3 length: 14 residues. The DNA of the CDR3 is TGTGCCAGCAGTTACCAGCCAAACTCATATGGCTACACCTTC. Amino acid sequence: CASSYQPNSYGYTF.